The next 25 T cell receptor beta chains were all read from a single sample in a study of somatic mutations in cytotoxic T cells in rheumatoid arthritis. Profiled with immunoSEQ multiplex PCR; TCRdb holds only in-frame clones, not every one. In the table there are under 7,000 clones, around four fifths of which are singletons. Sequenced input: CD8+ T cells sorted from blood. Source of these receptors: an adult with rheumatoid arthritis.

The chain has TRBV11-3 and TRBJ2-7; 7 bases agree with TRBD1. In germline, CDR1 is SGHNT, CDR2 YENEEA. J lost 9 bases, V lost 5 bases, and 7 bases had no gene match. The CDR3 consists of 12 residues. The CDR3 loop reads CASSLSGTAQYF. CDR3 DNA: TGTGCCAGCAGCCTTTCCGGGACAGCGCAGTACTTC.

The chain carries TRBV11-2 and TRBJ1-4, with 9 bases that match TRBD1. Germline V gene sequence: CDR1 SGHAT, CDR2 FQNNGV. The CDR3 runs to 14 residues. V gave up 5 bases and J gave up 7 bases; unmatched junction bases: 5. In DNA form, the CDR3 reads TGTGCCAGCAGCCTCGACAGGGGGGGTGAAAAACTGTTTTTT. It yields the protein CASSLDRGGEKLFF.

The chain links TRBV27 to TRBJ2-1; D remains unclear. Germline V gene lookup returns CDR1 MNHEY and CDR2 SMNVEV (reference sequence). The CDR3 covers 13 residues. V lost 3 bases to trimming and J lost 1 base, with 4 bases between them. CDR3 in DNA: TGTGCCAGCAGTTTTAGGTCCTACAATGAGCAGTTCTTC. It encodes CASSFRSYNEQFF.

The gene calls are TRBV6-5 and TRBJ1-2, with D hard to call. Trimming pared 0 bases from V and 8 bases from J, leaving 13 bases between. Germline V gene data show CDR1 as MNHEY and CDR2 as SVGAGI. This CDR3 spans 14 amino acids. CDR3: CASSYSDGDRGYTF. The CDR3 DNA reads as TGTGCCAGCAGTTACTCGGACGGGGATCGAGGCTACACCTTC.

The chain is built from TRBV6-6 and TRBJ2-5, with 7 bases fitting TRBD1. The DNA end lines up better with TRBJ2-7; the J call may be wrong. Germline V gives CDR1 MNHNY, CDR2 SVGAGI (reference sequence). This CDR3 spans 14 amino acids. CDR3 sequence: CASSEKGQPYEQYF. The CDR3 region has the DNA TGTGCCAGCAGTGAGAAGGGACAGCCCTACGAGCAGTACTTC.

V usage is TRBV11-3 and J usage is TRBJ2-1, with 7 bases identical to TRBD1. The germline gives CDR1 SGHNT, CDR2 YENEEA. The CDR3 covers 11 residues. J lost 10 bases, V lost 5 bases, and 2 bases had no gene match. In nucleotides, the CDR3 is TGTGCCAGCAGCCAGGGGGAAGAGCAGTTCTTC. It yields the protein CASSQGEEQFF.

This rearrangement joins TRBV28 to TRBJ1-4, with D possibly TRBD1 on 6 matching bases. Germline-derived CDR1 and CDR2 are MDHEN and SYDVKM. The CDR3 loop spans 15 amino acids. V shed 5 bases and J shed 0 bases, with 10 bases lying between them. CDR3 in amino acids: CASSDTGTTNEKLFF. The CDR3 coding sequence is TGTGCCAGCAGTGACACAGGGACAACTAATGAAAAACTGTTTTTT.

The CDR3 nucleotides are TGTGCCAGTAGCCTTAGCGGGGACTCCTACAATGAGCAGTTCTTC. Translated, it gives CASSLSGDSYNEQFF. This sequence joins TRBV19 and TRBJ2-1; TRBD2 matches 8 bases. The J segment lost 0 bases and the V segment lost 6 bases, leaving 4 bases of the junction unmatched. The CDR3 has 15 residues. Germline V gene sequence: CDR1 LNHDA, CDR2 SQIVND (reference sequence).

This clone was seen only a few times. The V gene is TRBV6-1, the J gene TRBJ1-1; tentatively, D is TRBD1 (5 bases). V dropped 6 bases and J dropped 3 bases, with 14 bases sitting between them. This CDR3 is 14 amino acids long. Germline CDR1 is MNHNS and CDR2 is SASEGT. This chain's CDR3 is CASRIQLGDTEAFF. Written as DNA, the CDR3 is TGTGCCAGCAGGATACAGCTAGGGGACACTGAAGCTTTCTTT.

CDR3 sequence reads: CASSLSGTSGDQETQYF. The DNA for the CDR3 is TGTGCCAGCAGTTTAAGCGGGACTAGCGGGGATCAAGAGACCCAGTACTTC. J is TRBJ2-5 and V is TRBV27; 13 bases align to TRBD2. Germline V gene lookup returns CDR1 MNHEY and CDR2 SMNVEV (reference sequence). Trimming cost V 2 bases and J 2 bases; bases outside gene matches: 5. This CDR3 comprises 17 residues.

The chain employs TRBV6-6 and TRBJ2-1; weak D call: TRBD2 (7 bases). Germline assignment: CDR1 MNHNY and CDR2 SVGAGI (reference sequence). The V end lost 3 bases, the J end lost 5 bases, and 14 bases lay between the germline ends. This CDR3 region has 15 residues. For the CDR3, the DNA is TGTGCCAGCAGTTATCCCGGGGGGCTCAACAATGAGCAGTTCTTC. Translated, it gives CASSYPGGLNNEQFF.

The chain uses TRBV5-4 and TRBJ2-3; D is possibly TRBD1 (5 bases). The CDR3 loop spans 14 amino acids. Germline CDR1 and CDR2: SGHNT and YYREEE (reference sequence). The V end was cut by 3 bases, the J end by 8 bases, with 16 bases between. The CDR3 protein is CASSYGHDRATQYF. The CDR3 DNA reads as TGTGCCAGCAGCTATGGACACGATCGGGCTACGCAGTATTTT.

The table lists this clone with a count of one. A read error may produce the germline difference seen at one junction end. At the DNA level, this CDR3 is encoded by other sequences in the same sample as well. The V call is TRBV7-6, the J call TRBJ1-1; 7 bases are shared with TRBD1. Germline V gene lookup returns CDR1 SGHVS and CDR2 FNYEAQ. The CDR3 covers 15 residues. In nucleotides, the CDR3 is TGTGCCAGCAGCTTGGCACAACAGGGGCGCACTGAGGCTTTCTTT. Protein: CASSLAQQGRTEAFF.

This chain links TRBV9 with TRBJ2-1, with TRBD2 matching over 8 bases. Germline V CDR1 and CDR2: SGDLS, YYNGEE. The CDR3 extends over 16 amino acids. Losses at the gene ends were 3 bases for V and 8 bases for J; bases not matched to a gene: 13. Written as DNA, the CDR3 is TGTGCCAGCAGCGCCCATCCGGGGGGGTCATACCATGAGCAGTTCTTC. Translation gives CASSAHPGGSYHEQFF.

The rearrangement joins TRBV2 to TRBJ2-3; D possibly corresponds to TRBD2 (6 bases). In germline, CDR1 is SNHLY, CDR2 FYNNEI. Trimming removed 6 bases at V and 1 base at J, with 17 bases between. The CDR3 runs to 16 residues. CDR3 protein: CASRPDGGRGTDTQYF. CDR3 nucleotide sequence: TGTGCCAGCAGGCCCGACGGGGGAAGGGGCACAGATACGCAGTATTTT.

The chain is built from TRBV4-1 and TRBJ1-2; D possibly corresponds to TRBD1 (6 bases). The CDR3 runs 13 residues. Germline V gene data show CDR1 as MGHRA and CDR2 as YSYEKL. Trimming shortened V by 1 base and J by 6 bases, and 9 bases separated the two germline ends. The chain's CDR3 is CASSQGRTDGYTF. For the CDR3, the DNA is TGCGCCAGCAGCCAAGGGCGGACAGATGGCTACACCTTC.

V usage is TRBV19 and J usage is TRBJ1-2, with 11 nucleotides matching TRBD1. The germline CDR1 and CDR2 sequences are LNHDA and SQIVND (reference sequence). J gave up 7 bases and V 5 bases, and 6 bases lay outside the gene matches. The CDR3 has 14 amino acids. The CDR3 bases are TGTGCCAGTAGTCACGGACAGGGGGCTCGTGGCTACACCTTC. Residues: CASSHGQGARGYTF.

This clone was seen only a few times. The chain recombines TRBV4-1 with TRBJ1-6; D unclear. V lost 0 bases and J 6 bases, leaving 9 bases between the germline ends. Germline V CDR1 and CDR2: MGHRA, YSYEKL. This CDR3 spans 15 amino acids. CDR3: CASSQEASINSPLHF. In DNA form, the CDR3 reads TGCGCCAGCAGCCAAGAGGCCAGCATTAATTCACCCCTCCACTTT.

V usage is TRBV5-8 and J usage is TRBJ1-4; D might be TRBD1 (6 bases). The CDR3 is made up of 16 amino acids. CDR1 and CDR2 from the germline V gene are SGHTS and YDEGEE. V was trimmed by 5 bases and J by 4 bases, leaving 18 bases between them. The CDR3 DNA sequence: TGTGCCAGCAGGCTCGGACAGTTCGCGGATAATGAAAAACTGTTTTTT. Translating it yields CASRLGQFADNEKLFF. Based on the CDR3 plus reference TRBV5-8 and TRBJ1-4, the full variable domain is EAGVTQSPTHLIKTRGQQATLRCSPISGHTSVYWYQQALGLGLQFLLWYDEGEERNRGNFPPRFSGRQFPNYSSELNVNALELEDSALYLCASRLGQFADNEKLFFGSGTQLSVL.

This chain links TRBV19 with TRBJ2-3, with 9 bases aligning to TRBD2. CDR3 length: 15 amino acids. Trimming took 4 bases from V and 1 from J; bases not matched to a gene: 3. CDR1 is LNHDA, CDR2 SQIVND, per germline (reference sequence). The CDR3 bases are TGTGCCAGTAGTACCTTAGCGGGGGGCACAGATACGCAGTATTTT. This gives the protein CASSTLAGGTDTQYF.

The chain recombines TRBV15 with TRBJ1-1; maybe TRBD1 (6 bases). The CDR3 contains 17 residues. Germline loops: CDR1 LNHNV, CDR2 YYDKDF (reference sequence). V was trimmed by 1 base and J by 1 base, leaving 16 bases between them. The CDR3 region is CATSRVGGGHKNTEAFF. The CDR3 DNA is TGTGCCACCAGCAGAGTAGGTGGGGGGCATAAGAACACTGAAGCTTTCTTT. Using reference TRBV15 and TRBJ1-1 for the parts outside the CDR3, the full variable domain is DAMVIQNPRYQVTQFGKPVTLSCSQTLNHNVMYWYQQKSSQAPKLLFHYYDKDFNNEADTPDNFQSRRPNTSFCFLDIRSPGLGDTAMYLCATSRVGGGHKNTEAFFGQGTRLTVV.

The J gene is TRBJ1-3, the V gene TRBV7-9, with D maybe TRBD1 (6 bases). Germline loops: CDR1 SEHNR, CDR2 FQNEAQ (reference sequence). The CDR3 extends over 18 amino acids. The V and J ends lost 6 bases and 2 bases respectively, with 23 bases between them. CDR3 bases: TGTGCCAGCAGTACCCCACTACCGGACAGCCGTCCTGGAAACACCATATATTTT. Translation gives CASSTPLPDSRPGNTIYF.

This rearrangement joins TRBV5-5 to TRBJ2-1; tentative D call: TRBD2 (6 bases). There are 12 residues in the CDR3. V shed 4 bases and J shed 10 bases, with 12 bases lying between them. Germline lookup yields CDR1 SGHKS and CDR2 YYEKEE (reference sequence). CDR3 sequence (DNA): TGTGCCAGCAGCATAGAGGGAGGCGAGCAGTTCTTC. Translation gives CASSIEGGEQFF.

The chain recombines TRBV10-3 with TRBJ2-7; TRBD1 agrees at 7 bases. Germline trimming cut 6 bases from V and 0 bases from J; bases unmatched to any gene: 11. In germline, CDR1 is ENHRY, CDR2 SYGVKD. This CDR3 spans 16 amino acids. For the CDR3, the DNA is TGTGCCATCAGCTCCCCCGGCAGGGGGAACTCCTACGAGCAGTACTTC. Its translation is CAISSPGRGNSYEQYF.

The chain employs TRBV7-3 and TRBJ2-1, with TRBD2 matching 13 bases. This CDR3 is built from 15 residues. J lost 8 bases, V lost 4 bases, and 5 bases had no gene match. Germline V gives CDR1 SGHTA, CDR2 FQGTGA. The CDR3 loop reads CASSSGTSGADEQFF. The CDR3 nucleotides read TGTGCCAGCAGCTCCGGGACTAGCGGGGCCGATGAGCAGTTCTTC.